This T cell receptor (beta chain) was recorded in a study of cytomegalovirus exposure and HLA in healthy donors. Findings and limits, study-wide: Reportedly, cytomegalovirus status was diagnosed with high sensitivity and specificity. Presence/absence analysis assumed near-uniform sequencing depth across donors. Links to common viral pathogens appeared, in a later analysis, for several of the most significant clusters. Across donors, most TCRs were seen rarely, yet some public ones were widespread.

Note on this clone: What it recognizes is unknown.

Germline loops: CDR1 ENHRY, CDR2 SYGVKD. The CDR3 has 16 residues. The ends lost 0 bases at V and 8 bases at J; junction bases unmatched: 9. 60 Vbeta and 13 Jbeta primers were used in PCR. TCRdb's table, derived via immunoSEQ multiplex PCR, lists solely in-frame clones and lacks some. The sample carries approximately 140,000 clones, about 78% recorded once. Material: PBMCs. The genes are TRBV10-3 and TRBJ2-3, with 9 bases lining up with TRBD2. This TCR came from a human donor in good health. The CDR3 reads CAISESGLAQIGTQYF. CDR3 DNA sequence: TGTGCCATCAGTGAGTCGGGACTAGCTCAAATCGGTACGCAGTATTTT.